The 32 T cell receptor beta chains reported below all come from one sample, sequenced in a study of blood T cell repertoires in COVID-19. Libraries were prepared by immunoSEQ multiplex PCR; TCRdb keeps only in-frame clonotypes and omits some of them. The data contain around 220,000 clones, roughly 80% of them singletons. Sequenced: peripheral blood. The receptor set was obtained from an elderly woman with acute or convalescent COVID-19.

The chain links TRBV4-3 to TRBJ2-7; D remains ambiguous. Trimming pared 0 bases from V and 6 bases from J, leaving 15 bases between. The CDR3 consists of 15 residues. Germline V gives CDR1 LGHNA, CDR2 YSLEER. CDR3 sequence reads: CASSQEKLGYAEQYF. CDR3 DNA: TGCGCCAGCAGCCAAGAAAAGCTGGGCTACGCCGAGCAGTACTTC.

About this clone itself: The sample carries other DNA sequences with the same CDR3. The chain has TRBV5-1 and TRBJ1-2, with a possible D match to TRBD1 (6 bases). V gave up 3 bases and J gave up 2 bases, with 8 bases separating them. CDR3 size: 13 residues. The germline CDR1 and CDR2 sequences are SGHRS and YFSETQ. The CDR3 reads CASSSTGNYGYTF. The CDR3 region has the DNA TGCGCCAGCAGCTCAACAGGGAACTATGGCTACACCTTC.

CDR3 in amino acids: CASSLSGVLAKNIQYF. The CDR3 region has the DNA TGTGCCAGCAGCCTTAGCGGAGTCCTAGCCAAAAACATTCAGTACTTC. The chain uses TRBV14 and TRBJ2-4; D perhaps matches TRBD2 (6 bases). Trimming took 4 bases from V and 0 from J, leaving 13 bases between them. CDR3 length equals 16 residues. Germline CDR1 SGHDN, CDR2 FVKESK.

This clone was detected only once. The chain has TRBV7-8 and TRBJ1-3, with D tentatively TRBD1 (6 bases). CDR1 is SGHVS and CDR2 is FQNEAQ in the germline V gene. The CDR3 loop spans 16 amino acids. V was shortened by 1 base and J by 2 bases, with 12 bases between the two germline ends. The CDR3 loop is CASSLGSSGAGNTIYF. The CDR3 DNA is TGTGCCAGCAGCTTAGGGTCATCAGGGGCTGGAAACACCATATATTTT.

This clone occurred a few times. The rearrangement uses TRBV19 and TRBJ2-1, with 9 positions matching TRBD2. The CDR3 is made up of 16 amino acids. Trimming removed 5 bases from V and 5 bases from J; junction bases left unmatched: 10. Per the germline V gene, CDR1 is LNHDA and CDR2 is SQIVND (reference sequence). Here the CDR3 DNA reads TGTGCCAGTAGTGCACCGTTAGCGGGAGCAAACAATGAGCAGTTCTTC. Residues: CASSAPLAGANNEQFF. Looking up the rest from reference TRBV19 and TRBJ2-1 gives the full variable domain: DGGITQSPKYLFRKEGQNVTLSCEQNLNHDAMYWYRQDPGQGLRLIYYSQIVNDFQKGDIAEGYSVSREKKESFPLTVTSAQKNPTAFYLCASSAPLAGANNEQFFGPGTRLTVL.

The rearrangement uses TRBV30 and TRBJ1-1, with D unclear. V gave up 5 bases and J gave up 3 bases, with 13 bases separating them. This CDR3 has 13 residues. CDR1 and CDR2 (germline): GTSNPN, SVGIG (reference sequence). CDR3 nucleotide sequence: TGTGCCTGGTCACGTTCCGAGGACACTGAAGCTTTCTTT. It is translated as CAWSRSEDTEAFF.

The V call is TRBV5-1, the J call TRBJ1-4; 10 nucleotides align to TRBD1. The CDR3 is made up of 16 amino acids. J lost 3 bases, V lost 0 bases, and 2 bases had no gene match. CDR1 is SGHRS, CDR2 YFSETQ, per germline. This CDR3 is CASSLGQGAANEKLFF. The CDR3, as DNA: TGCGCCAGCAGCTTGGGACAGGGGGCAGCTAATGAAAAACTGTTTTTT.

V gene TRBV4-3 combines with J gene TRBJ2-3, with TRBD2 matching 10 bases. Germline V lookup: CDR1 LGHNA, CDR2 YSLEER. CDR3 length: 15 residues. V shed 5 bases, J shed 1 base, and the junction held 3 bases outside the gene matches. The CDR3 region is CASSETSGGTDTQYF. DNA for the CDR3: TGCGCCAGCAGCGAAACTAGCGGGGGCACAGATACGCAGTATTTT.

The V and J genes are TRBV30 and TRBJ2-5; TRBD2 is a possible D gene (6 bases). The V end was cut by 1 base, the J end by 1 base, with 7 bases between. The CDR3 runs to 13 residues. Germline V gene lookup returns CDR1 GTSNPN and CDR2 SVGIG (reference sequence). CDR3 nucleotide sequence: TGTGCCTGGAGTGCGGGGGTCCAAGAGACCCAGTACTTC. Residues: CAWSAGVQETQYF.

J is TRBJ2-4 and V is TRBV6-2 or TRBV6-3; 8 nucleotides align to TRBD2. V gave up 2 bases and J gave up 0 bases; unmatched junction bases: 9. The CDR3 extends over 18 amino acids. Germline CDR1 MNHEY, CDR2 SVGEGT. The CDR3 nucleotides read TGTGCCAGCAGTTACGACCCAACTAGCGGACTAGCCAAAAACATTCAGTACTTC. Translating gives CASSYDPTSGLAKNIQYF.

The V gene is TRBV19, the J gene TRBJ2-7; no reliable D call. The germline V gene has CDR1 LNHDA and CDR2 SQIVND (reference sequence). CDR3 length equals 13 residues. The germline V and J ends were trimmed by 3 bases and 2 bases, with 8 bases remaining between them. CDR3 residues: CASSMGAAYEQYF. DNA of the CDR3: TGTGCCAGTAGTATGGGCGCTGCCTACGAGCAGTACTTC.

Turning to this clone: The sample has other DNA sequences that encode this CDR3 too. V gene TRBV19 combines with J gene TRBJ1-1; 8 nucleotides line up with TRBD1. The germline V gene has CDR1 LNHDA and CDR2 SQIVND (reference sequence). V was clipped by 4 bases and J by 3 bases; unmatched bases: 1. The CDR3 is made up of 13 amino acids. CDR3 sequence reads: CASSTTGDTEAFF. The CDR3 DNA is TGTGCCAGTAGTACGACAGGGGACACTGAAGCTTTCTTT. Full variable domain (outside the CDR3, taken from reference TRBV19 and TRBJ1-1): DGGITQSPKYLFRKEGQNVTLSCEQNLNHDAMYWYRQDPGQGLRLIYYSQIVNDFQKGDIAEGYSVSREKKESFPLTVTSAQKNPTAFYLCASSTTGDTEAFFGQGTRLTVV.

This clone showed up just a few times. The V call is TRBV10-3, the J call TRBJ1-1, with D uncertain. The V gene lost 7 bases and the J gene lost 5 bases, with 11 bases spanning the gap. In germline, CDR1 is ENHRY, CDR2 SYGVKD. The CDR3 covers 12 residues. The CDR3 bases are TGTGCCATCAAGGAGGGAGGGACTGAAGCTTTCTTT. Translation gives CAIKEGGTEAFF.

The chain has TRBV19 and TRBJ1-2; D remains unclear. CDR1 is LNHDA, CDR2 SQIVND, per germline (reference sequence). The CDR3 runs 11 residues. Between the trimmed V and J ends, which lost 1 base and 7 bases, there was a span of 4 bases. This CDR3 reads CASSIGGGYTF. In DNA, the CDR3 is TGTGCCAGTAGTATAGGAGGTGGCTACACCTTC.

The chain joins TRBV2 to TRBJ2-3; TRBD2 agrees at 10 bases. This CDR3 has 19 residues. The germline gives CDR1 SNHLY, CDR2 FYNNEI. The V and J ends lost 2 bases and 6 bases, in that order; junction bases with no gene match: 17. CDR3 in DNA: TGTGCCAGCAGTGAATGGGCTAGCGGGAGTACAGGCGGGTCGGATACGCAGTATTTT. The encoded protein is CASSEWASGSTGGSDTQYF.

The genes are TRBV3-1 (or the pseudogene TRBV3-2) and TRBJ2-4; a possible D gene is TRBD1 (6 bases). Deletions cut 2 bases from V and 1 base from J, with 9 bases between. The CDR3 length is 15 residues. Looked up from germline, CDR1 is LGHDT and CDR2 is YNNKEL (reference sequence). The CDR3 reads CASSQTGSAKNIQYF. The CDR3 DNA is TGTGCCAGCAGCCAAACAGGGTCGGCCAAAAACATTCAGTACTTC.

The chain couples TRBV2 to TRBJ1-2; no reliable D call. The germline gives CDR1 SNHLY, CDR2 FYNNEI. Trimming left V 2 bases short and J 0 bases short, with 7 bases between. This CDR3 comprises 14 residues. Written as DNA, the CDR3 is TGTGCCAGCAGTGAAATGGCAGCTAACTATGGCTACACCTTC. Protein sequence: CASSEMAANYGYTF. Supplemented by reference TRBV2 and TRBJ1-2, the full variable domain reads EPEVTQTPSHQVTQMGQEVILRCVPISNHLYFYWYRQILGQKVEFLVSFYNNEISEKSEIFDDQFSVERPDGSNFTLKIRSTKLEDSAMYFCASSEMAANYGYTFGSGTRLTVV.

This rearrangement joins TRBV6-2 or TRBV6-3 to TRBJ1-1; 8 nucleotides align to TRBD1. This CDR3 spans 14 amino acids. The germline CDR1 and CDR2 sequences are MNHEY and SVGEGT. Germline trimming cut 2 bases from V and 5 bases from J; bases unmatched to any gene: 4. The CDR3 DNA reads as TGTGCCAGCAGTTACGAAAGGACAGGGACTGAAGCTTTCTTT. Translated, it gives CASSYERTGTEAFF.

The chain has TRBV3-1 (or the pseudogene TRBV3-2) and TRBJ2-1, with 14 nucleotides matching TRBD2. The CDR3 spans 16 residues. Germline V gives CDR1 LGHDT, CDR2 YNNKEL (reference sequence). The ends lost 4 bases at V and 7 bases at J; junction bases unmatched: 6. CDR3 sequence (DNA): TGTGCCAGCAGCCGCGGGGGACTAGCGGGAGTAAATGAGCAGTTCTTC. It encodes CASSRGGLAGVNEQFF.

The chain combines TRBV15 with TRBJ1-1; unclear D gene. This CDR3 is built from 16 residues. V shed 3 bases and J shed 0 bases, with 14 bases lying between them. CDR1 is LNHNV, CDR2 YYDKDF, per germline (reference sequence). DNA of the CDR3: TGTGCCACCAGCAGGGAGGCAGATACCATGAACACTGAAGCTTTCTTT. Translation: CATSREADTMNTEAFF.

The chain is built from TRBV29-1 and TRBJ2-7, with 7 bases aligning to TRBD2. CDR1 and CDR2 (germline): SQVTM, ANQGSEA. V lost 7 bases, J lost 0 bases, and 9 bases stayed unmatched. The CDR3 covers 14 residues. CDR3 region: CSASSGPPSYEQYF. The CDR3 region has the DNA TGCAGCGCCAGTAGCGGGCCGCCCTCCTACGAGCAGTACTTC.

V is TRBV3-1 (or the pseudogene TRBV3-2) and J is TRBJ2-5; 8 bases fit TRBD2. Trimming at V came to 3 bases and at J to 2 bases, leaving 8 bases not matched to a gene. Germline CDR1 and CDR2: LGHDT and YNNKEL (reference sequence). The length of the CDR3 is 16 residues. CDR3 in DNA: TGTGCCAGCAGCCAGGGGGGGCGGGAGGCGCAAGAGACCCAGTACTTC. Translated, it gives CASSQGGREAQETQYF.

In this sample, this clone turned up a few times. The rearrangement joins TRBV12-3 or TRBV12-4 to TRBJ1-3, with 8 bases matching TRBD1. The CDR3 totals 12 residues. The junction had 2 bases not matched to a gene; V was cut back by 4 bases and J by 9 bases. CDR3 in DNA: TGTGCCAGCAGTTCGCAGGGGGCCACCATATATTTT. Translated, it gives CASSSQGATIYF.

The chain recombines TRBV30 with TRBJ1-3; tentative D call: TRBD1 (5 bases). V was trimmed by 0 bases and J by 3 bases, leaving 9 bases between them. The CDR3 consists of 14 residues. Per the germline V gene, CDR1 is GTSNPN and CDR2 is SVGIG (reference sequence). CDR3 in amino acids: CAWSVSGGGNTIYF. For the CDR3, the DNA is TGTGCCTGGAGTGTATCGGGGGGTGGAAACACCATATATTTT. Full variable domain (remainder filled in from reference TRBV30 and TRBJ1-3): SQTIHQWPATLVQPVGSPLSLECTVEGTSNPNLYWYRQAAGRGLQLLFYSVGIGQISSEVPQNLSASRPQDRQFILSSKKLLLSDSGFYLCAWSVSGGGNTIYFGEGSWLTVV.

The gene calls are TRBV9 and TRBJ2-5; no clear D. V was cut by 0 bases and J by 4 bases, with 7 bases left in between. The germline CDR1 and CDR2 sequences are SGDLS and YYNGEE. CDR3 length equals 13 residues. CDR3 residues: CASSVDSSETQYF. In DNA form, the CDR3 reads TGTGCCAGCAGCGTAGACAGTTCAGAGACCCAGTACTTC.

V gene TRBV30 combines with J gene TRBJ1-2; 8 bases agree with TRBD1. V was pared by 0 bases and J by 3 bases, with 3 bases of the junction left unmatched. The CDR3 is 14 residues long. Looked up from germline, CDR1 is GTSNPN and CDR2 is SVGIG (reference sequence). The CDR3 loop reads CAWSVLGQDYGYTF. The CDR3 bases are TGTGCCTGGAGTGTATTGGGACAGGACTATGGCTACACCTTC.

This clone appeared a single time. The genes are TRBV30 and TRBJ1-1; 12 bases are shared with TRBD1. There are 13 residues in the CDR3. Trimming at V came to 8 bases and at J to 5 bases, leaving 6 bases not matched to a gene. CDR1 and CDR2 from the germline V gene are GTSNPN and SVGIG (reference sequence). In nucleotides, the CDR3 is TGTGCCGGCCGGGACAGGGGGCTTACTGAAGCTTTCTTT. This codes for CAGRDRGLTEAFF.

In its sample, this clone was seen a few times. The V gene is TRBV18, the J gene TRBJ2-7; the match to TRBD2 covers 7 bases. CDR1 and CDR2 from the germline V gene are KGHSH and LQKENI. V was clipped by 3 bases and J by 0 bases; unmatched bases: 5. There are 15 residues in the CDR3. The DNA of the CDR3 is TGTGCCAGCTCACCTGGCGGGGGAAGCTCCTACGAGCAGTACTTC. Protein: CASSPGGGSSYEQYF.

This clone has only a few counts. The CDR3 protein is CASTQGLNEQFF. In DNA form, the CDR3 reads TGTGCCAGCACTCAGGGGTTAAATGAGCAGTTCTTC. V gene TRBV12-3 or TRBV12-4 combines with J gene TRBJ2-1; D may be TRBD1 (6 bases). Trimming took off 7 bases at V and 7 bases at J, with 11 bases between the two ends. This CDR3 is 12 amino acids long.

This chain uses TRBV24-1 with TRBJ1-5; a possible D gene is TRBD1 (5 bases). The V gene lost 0 bases and the J gene lost 10 bases, with 9 bases spanning the gap. This CDR3 is 13 amino acids long. Germline V gene lookup returns CDR1 KGHDR and CDR2 SFDVKD. The CDR3 DNA sequence: TGTGCCACCAGTGATTTGGTCCAGGGTCCCCAGCATTTT. It yields the protein CATSDLVQGPQHF.

This chain links TRBV10-3 with TRBJ2-5; TRBD2 matches 8 bases. Per the germline V gene, CDR1 is ENHRY and CDR2 is SYGVKD. There are 17 residues in the CDR3. Losses at the gene ends were 3 bases for V and 4 bases for J; bases not matched to a gene: 13. CDR3 region: CAISEGQERGNGETQYF. The CDR3 bases are TGTGCCATCAGTGAAGGGCAAGAGCGGGGGAACGGAGAGACCCAGTACTTC.

The gene calls are TRBV7-2 and TRBJ2-4, with TRBD1 matching over 7 bases. Trimming cost V 2 bases and J 7 bases; bases outside gene matches: 5. Looked up from germline, CDR1 is SGHTA and CDR2 is FQGNSA. This CDR3 is 14 amino acids long. CDR3 amino acids: CASSLSQGKNIQYF. The CDR3 DNA is TGTGCCAGCAGCTTATCACAGGGGAAGAACATTCAGTACTTC. The whole variable domain, remainder taken from reference TRBV7-2 and TRBJ2-4, is GAGVSQSPSNKVTEKGKDVELRCDPISGHTALYWYRQSLGQGLEFLIYFQGNSAPDKSGLPSDRFSAERTGGSVSTLTIQRTQQEDSAVYLCASSLSQGKNIQYFGAGTRLSVL.